Shown below are 2 T cell receptor beta chains from a single sample sequenced in a study of cytomegalovirus exposure and HLA in healthy donors. Vbeta (60) and Jbeta (13) primers were used in the PCR. Assay: immunoSEQ multiplex PCR; the TCRdb copy retains only in-frame clones and omits some. The data contain some 140,000 clones, around 72% of them singletons. The sequencing sample was made of PBMCs. The receptors stem from a man aged 50 to 60 in good health and CMV-seropositive.

The chain carries TRBV29-1 and TRBJ2-5; 7 positions agree with TRBD1. This CDR3 is 13 amino acids long. Germline values: CDR1 SQVTM, CDR2 ANQGSEA. Trimming removed 4 bases from V and 5 bases from J; junction bases left unmatched: 7. The CDR3 spells CSVATGFGETQYF. In nucleotides, the CDR3 is TGCAGCGTTGCGACAGGGTTCGGGGAGACCCAGTACTTC.

The sample holds a few counts of this clone. The V gene is TRBV4-2, the J gene TRBJ1-1; 7 bases line up with TRBD1. The V and J ends lost 2 bases and 1 base, in that order; junction bases with no gene match: 4. The germline CDR1 and CDR2 sequences are LGHNA and YNFKEQ. The CDR3 spans 15 residues. The CDR3 DNA is TGTGCCAGCAGCCAACGGGACAGCACGAACACTGAAGCTTTCTTT. Translated: CASSQRDSTNTEAFF.